The 9 T cell receptor beta chains listed next were all sequenced from one sample in a study of blood T cell repertoires in COVID-19 (dated by TCRdb to the early 2020s). The library was produced with the immunoSEQ multiplex PCR assay. In its TCRdb copy, this immuneACCESS table keeps in-frame sequences only and misses some clones. Where compared with another copy, unresolved V genes explain less than half of these, and the others have no known cause. The sample table records some 20,000 clones; about 90% of these occur just once. The top ten constitute less than 3.5% of the sample. Sequencing was performed on peripheral blood. Source of these receptors: a man aged 65 to 85 with acute or convalescent COVID-19.

The gene calls are TRBV4-1 and TRBJ2-3; 9 bases are a match to TRBD2. Germline-derived CDR1 and CDR2 are MGHRA and YSYEKL. The V and J ends lost 4 bases and 3 bases, in that order; junction bases with no gene match: 8. The CDR3 extends over 16 amino acids. The CDR3 region is CASSLRSGSQTDTQYF. Written as DNA, the CDR3 is TGCGCCAGCAGCCTACGTAGCGGGAGTCAGACAGATACGCAGTATTTT.

The rearrangement links TRBV10-3 to TRBJ1-1; 7 bases line up with TRBD1. Germline CDR1 reads ENHRY; CDR2 reads SYGVKD. J gave up 3 bases and V 6 bases, and 7 bases lay outside the gene matches. The CDR3 loop spans 14 amino acids. CDR3 loop: CAISPTGVDTEAFF. As DNA, the CDR3 is TGTGCCATCAGCCCCACAGGGGTGGACACTGAAGCTTTCTTT.

In this sample, this clone turned up once. V gene TRBV10-3 combines with J gene TRBJ2-7; 7 bases match TRBD2. Losses at the gene ends were 4 bases for V and 6 bases for J; bases not matched to a gene: 6. Germline V lookup: CDR1 ENHRY, CDR2 SYGVKD. The CDR3 is 13 residues long. CDR3 residues: CAISVAGVGEQYF. The CDR3 DNA reads TGTGCCATCAGTGTTGCGGGAGTGGGCGAGCAGTACTTC.

The chain uses TRBV7-2 and TRBJ2-7; D perhaps matches TRBD1 (6 bases). Germline V CDR1 and CDR2: SGHTA, FQGNSA. There are 12 residues in the CDR3. The V gene lost 5 bases and the J gene lost 4 bases, with 9 bases spanning the gap. CDR3 in amino acids: CASSRDRYEQYF. The CDR3 nucleotides read TGTGCCAGCAGCCGTGACAGGTACGAGCAGTACTTC.

The chain recombines TRBV11-2 with TRBJ1-4; D ambiguous. Germline loops: CDR1 SGHAT, CDR2 FQNNGV. CDR3 size: 13 residues. Trimming left V 3 bases short and J 7 bases short, with 9 bases between. The CDR3 DNA reads TGTGCCAGCAGCTTGGGCATTGTTGAAAAACTGTTTTTT. The encoded protein is CASSLGIVEKLFF.

The V and J genes are TRBV7-7 and TRBJ2-1; possible D gene TRBD1, 5 bases. Deletions cut 5 bases from V and 4 bases from J, with 9 bases between. The CDR3 is 13 residues long. Germline loops: CDR1 SSHAT, CDR2 FNYEAQ (reference sequence). CDR3 nucleotide sequence: TGTGCCAGCAGCCCGGACATTTACAATGAGCAGTTCTTC. Amino acids: CASSPDIYNEQFF.

This clone was detected a few times. The chain has TRBV11-2 and TRBJ1-3, with D uncertain. The CDR3 is 13 amino acids. Germline CDR1 reads SGHAT; CDR2 reads FQNNGV. Trimming removed 5 bases from V and 4 bases from J, with 9 bases in between. CDR3 residues: CASSLSYGNTIYF. The CDR3 nucleotides are TGTGCCAGCAGCCTGAGTTACGGAAACACCATATATTTT.

The chain employs TRBV4-1 and TRBJ2-2, with TRBD1 matching 10 bases. After removal of 3 bases from V and 8 bases from J, the junction contained 12 bases not matched to a gene. This CDR3 has 17 residues. Per the germline V gene, CDR1 is MGHRA and CDR2 is YSYEKL. CDR3: CASSHSRDRGLSGELFF. CDR3 coding DNA: TGCGCCAGCAGCCACTCGCGGGACAGGGGTTTGTCTGGGGAGCTGTTTTTT.

The chain links TRBV3-1 (or the pseudogene TRBV3-2) to TRBJ2-3; 8 bases line up with TRBD2. Unmatched junction bases numbered 10, after V lost 2 bases and J lost 0 bases. The CDR3 is 18 amino acids. Germline V CDR1 and CDR2: LGHDT, YNNKEL (reference sequence). The CDR3 loop is CASSQWAGGRFSTDTQYF. DNA for the CDR3: TGTGCCAGCAGCCAATGGGCGGGAGGTCGATTTAGCACAGATACGCAGTATTTT.